The source of this T cell receptor beta chain is a study of regulatory T cells in long-lasting Graves disease. In the study overall: Patients with persistent Graves' disease had over 5 years of antithyroid drugs and persistent TSH receptor antibodies.

Library construction for TCR beta used iRepertoire HTBI primers and Arm-PCR of CDR3 regions. TCRdb reprocessed the multiplex PCR reads with MiXCR, giving one entry per CDR3 protein. The sample has 360,000 or so distinct CDR3 sequences, approximately 25% seen once. Documented time point: persistent/refractory GD, antithyroid drugs over 5 years with positive TRAb. TCR sequences were obtained from RNA taken from PBMCs. Nine milliliters of peripheral blood were taken and placed in EDTA tubes. The germline V gene encodes CDR1 ENHRY and CDR2 SYGVKD. Trimming took off 6 bases at V and 0 bases at J, with 12 bases between the two ends. This CDR3 comprises 14 residues. Study results and limitations: Newly diagnosed patients had higher TCR diversity than persistent Graves' patients did.

This clonotype was counted ten times or more. Antigen specificity is unknown. The sample consisted of peripheral blood mononuclear cells (PBMCs), taken when the disease was refractory, from a patient treated with antithyroid drugs. This chain uses TRBV10-3 with TRBJ2-7; possibly TRBD1 for D (6 bases). This sequence originates from a middle-aged woman with Graves disease. This chain's CDR3 is CAIRQGTSSYEQYF. The CDR3 region has the DNA TGTGCCATCAGGCAGGGGACGAGCTCCTACGAGCAGTACTTC.